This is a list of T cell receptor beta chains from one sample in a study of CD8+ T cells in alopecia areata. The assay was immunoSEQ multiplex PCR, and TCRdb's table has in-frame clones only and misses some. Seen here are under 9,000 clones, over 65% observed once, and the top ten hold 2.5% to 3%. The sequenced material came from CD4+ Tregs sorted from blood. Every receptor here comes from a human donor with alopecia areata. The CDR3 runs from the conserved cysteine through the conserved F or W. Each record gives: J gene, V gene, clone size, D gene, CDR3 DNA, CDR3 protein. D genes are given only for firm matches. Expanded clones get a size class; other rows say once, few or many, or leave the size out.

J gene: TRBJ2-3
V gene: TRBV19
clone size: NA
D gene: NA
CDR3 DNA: TGTGCCAGTAGTATGGCCCCCGGCACAGATACGCAGTATTTT
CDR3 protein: CASSMAPGTDTQYF

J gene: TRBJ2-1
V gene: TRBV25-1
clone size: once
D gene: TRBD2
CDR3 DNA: TGTGCCAGCAGTGAATCCGGCGGGAGGGGGTCAAATGAGCAGTTCTTC
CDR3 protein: CASSESGGRGSNEQFF

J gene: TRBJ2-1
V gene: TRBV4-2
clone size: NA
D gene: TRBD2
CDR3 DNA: TGTGCCAGCAGCCGCGAGGGACTAGCGGGAGTAAGTGAGCAGTTCTTC
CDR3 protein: CASSREGLAGVSEQFF

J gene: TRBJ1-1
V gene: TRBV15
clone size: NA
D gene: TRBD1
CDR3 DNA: TGTGCCACCAGCAGGGACAGGAGGGGTGGGTATGAAGCTTTCTTT
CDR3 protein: CATSRDRRGGYEAFF

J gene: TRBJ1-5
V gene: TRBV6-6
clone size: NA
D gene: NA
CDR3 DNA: TGTGCCAGCAGTTACGGTGGCCAGGGCAATCAGCCCCAGCATTTT
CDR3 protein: CASSYGGQGNQPQHF

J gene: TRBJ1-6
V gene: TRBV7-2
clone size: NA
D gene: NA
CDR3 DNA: TGTGCCAGCAGCCGTACAGGGAGCGATAATTCACCCCTCCACTTT
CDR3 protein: CASSRTGSDNSPLHF

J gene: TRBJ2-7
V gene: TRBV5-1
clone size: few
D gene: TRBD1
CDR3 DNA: TGCGCCAGCAGCCCGGGACAGGTGCCCTACGAGCAGTACTTC
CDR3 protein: CASSPGQVPYEQYF

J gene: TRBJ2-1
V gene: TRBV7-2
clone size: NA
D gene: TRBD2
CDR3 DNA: TGTGCCAGCAGCTTAGAGGTGGGACTAGCGGGGACAAAGCAGTTCTTC
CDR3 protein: CASSLEVGLAGTKQFF

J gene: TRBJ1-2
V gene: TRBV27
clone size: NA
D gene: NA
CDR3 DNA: TGTGCCAGCAGACCGTGGGGAAGAGGCTATGGCTACACCTTC
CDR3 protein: CASRPWGRGYGYTF

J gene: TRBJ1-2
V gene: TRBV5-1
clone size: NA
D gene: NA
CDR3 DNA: TGCGCCAGCAGCTTCGGGACGGTTGGCTATGGCTACACCTTC
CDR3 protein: CASSFGTVGYGYTF

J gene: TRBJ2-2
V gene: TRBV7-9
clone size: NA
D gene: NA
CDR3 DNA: TGTGCCAGCAGCCGTCTGGCAGGGGCCCCCCCGACCGGGGAGCTGTTTTTT
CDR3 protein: CASSRLAGAPPTGELFF

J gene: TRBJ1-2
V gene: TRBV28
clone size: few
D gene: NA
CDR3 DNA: TGTGCCAGCAGTTCCCCTTACACAGGTTACTATGGCTACACCTTC
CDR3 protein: CASSSPYTGYYGYTF

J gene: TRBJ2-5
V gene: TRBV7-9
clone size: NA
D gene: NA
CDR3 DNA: TGTGCCAGCAGCTTGTCGTTAGGGGGAAATCAAGAGACCCAGTACTTC
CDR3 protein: CASSLSLGGNQETQYF

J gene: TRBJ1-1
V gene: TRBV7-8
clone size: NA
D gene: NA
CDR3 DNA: TGTGCCAGCAGCCAGATACAGGGGAACACTGAAGCTTTCTTT
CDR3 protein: CASSQIQGNTEAFF

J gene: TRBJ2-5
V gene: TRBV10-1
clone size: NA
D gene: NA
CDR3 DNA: TGCGCCACCTCCGGGGGACACCAAGAGACCCAGTACTTC
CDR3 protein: CATSGGHQETQYF

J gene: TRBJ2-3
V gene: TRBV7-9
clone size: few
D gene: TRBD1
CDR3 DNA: TGTGCCACAGGACAGGCAGATACGCAGTATTTT
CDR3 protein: CATGQADTQYF

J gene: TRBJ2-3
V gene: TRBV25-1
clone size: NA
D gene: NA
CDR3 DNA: TGTGCCAGCAGTGAATTAGATTGGGAGACAGATACGCAGTATTTT
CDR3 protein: CASSELDWETDTQYF

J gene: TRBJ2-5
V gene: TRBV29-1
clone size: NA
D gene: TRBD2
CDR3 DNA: TGCAGCGTTGGACTAGCGGGAGACCAAGAGACCCAGTACTTC
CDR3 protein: CSVGLAGDQETQYF

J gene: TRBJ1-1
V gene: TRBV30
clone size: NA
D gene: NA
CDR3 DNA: TGTGCCTGGATACAGCGACACCGCGGGACTGAAGCTTTCTTT
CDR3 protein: CAWIQRHRGTEAFF

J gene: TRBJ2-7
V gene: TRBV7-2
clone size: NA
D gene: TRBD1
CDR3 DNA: TGTGCCAGCAGCTTTGCGACAGGGCGGACCTACGAGCAGTACTTC
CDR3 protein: CASSFATGRTYEQYF

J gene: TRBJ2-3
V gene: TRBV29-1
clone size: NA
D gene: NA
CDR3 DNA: TGCAGCGTTGACGGGACATATATCACAGATACGCAGTATTTT
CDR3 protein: CSVDGTYITDTQYF

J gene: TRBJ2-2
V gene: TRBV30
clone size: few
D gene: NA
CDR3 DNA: TGTGCCTGGAGCGGGACAAACACCGGGGAGCTGTTTTTT
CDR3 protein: CAWSGTNTGELFF

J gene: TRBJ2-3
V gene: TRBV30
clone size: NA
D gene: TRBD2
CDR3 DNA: TGTGCCTGGAGTGTATTGGTTTTCGGGGGGGCCGGCATAGATACGCAGTATTTT
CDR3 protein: CAWSVLVFGGAGIDTQYF

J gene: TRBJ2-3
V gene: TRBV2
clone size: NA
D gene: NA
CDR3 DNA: TGTGCCAGCAAGGAGGGGTCCACAGATACGCAGTATTTT
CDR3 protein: CASKEGSTDTQYF

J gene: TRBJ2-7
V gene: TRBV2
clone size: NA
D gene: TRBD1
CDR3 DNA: TGTGCCAGCACCTGGGACAGGATCTCCTACGAGCAGTACTTC
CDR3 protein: CASTWDRISYEQYF

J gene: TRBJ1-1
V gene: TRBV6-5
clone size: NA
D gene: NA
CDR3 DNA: TGTGCCAGCAGTTCCCGGACACCTTGGGGAACTGAAGCTTTCTTT
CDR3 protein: CASSSRTPWGTEAFF

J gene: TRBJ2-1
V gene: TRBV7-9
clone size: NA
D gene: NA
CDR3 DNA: TGTGCCAGCAGCTTAAGACCACAGGTGAGCTCCTACAATGAGCAGTTCTTC
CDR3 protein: CASSLRPQVSSYNEQFF

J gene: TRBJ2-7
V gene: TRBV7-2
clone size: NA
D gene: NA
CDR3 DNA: TGTGCCAGCAGCTTAGCAGGGTCGGGGGCTTGGGAGCAGTACTTC
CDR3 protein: CASSLAGSGAWEQYF

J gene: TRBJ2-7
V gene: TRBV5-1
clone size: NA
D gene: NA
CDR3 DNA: TGCGCCAGCAGCTTCCCGGGGGCGGTTTACGAGCAGTACTTC
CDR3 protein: CASSFPGAVYEQYF

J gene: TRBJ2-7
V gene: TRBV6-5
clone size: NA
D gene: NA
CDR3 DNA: TGTGCCAGCAGTAGGGCCCCCATCTACGAGCAGTACTTC
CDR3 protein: CASSRAPIYEQYF

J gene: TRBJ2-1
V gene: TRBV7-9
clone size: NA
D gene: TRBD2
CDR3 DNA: TGTGCCAGCAGTCGAATATACCGGGACTACCTTCTTTACAATGAGCAGTTCTTC
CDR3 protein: CASSRIYRDYLLYNEQFF

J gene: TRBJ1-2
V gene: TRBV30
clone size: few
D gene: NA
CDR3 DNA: TGTGCCTGGAGTGTACTCTCAGCGGGGAGAGATGGCTACACCTTC
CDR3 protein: CAWSVLSAGRDGYTF

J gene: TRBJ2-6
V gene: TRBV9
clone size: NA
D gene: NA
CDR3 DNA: TGTGCCAGCAGCGTCCGGTTTCTTTCTGGGGCCAACGTCCTGACTTTC
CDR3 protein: CASSVRFLSGANVLTF

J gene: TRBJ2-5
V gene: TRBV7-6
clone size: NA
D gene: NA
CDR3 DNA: TGTGCCAGCAGCTTACGCGGGTTTCGGGAGACCCAGTACTTC
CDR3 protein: CASSLRGFRETQYF

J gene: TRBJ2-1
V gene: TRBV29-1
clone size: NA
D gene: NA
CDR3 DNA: TGCAGCGTTGAAATCGTGAGGACAACTGGTCGGGGTGAGCAGTTCTTC
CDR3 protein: CSVEIVRTTGRGEQFF

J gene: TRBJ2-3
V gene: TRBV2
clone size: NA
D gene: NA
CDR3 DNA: TGTGCCAGCAGCATAGCTCCTGGGGGCCATACGCAGTATTTT
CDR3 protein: CASSIAPGGHTQYF

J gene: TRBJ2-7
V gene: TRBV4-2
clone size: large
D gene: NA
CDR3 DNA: TGTGCCAGCAGCCAAGAGAAACACCCGAGCTCCTACGAGCAGTACTTC
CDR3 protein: CASSQEKHPSSYEQYF

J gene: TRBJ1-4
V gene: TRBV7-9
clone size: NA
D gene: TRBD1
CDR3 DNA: TGTGCCAGCAGCCCGGGACAGAAACTGTTTTTT
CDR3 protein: CASSPGQKLFF

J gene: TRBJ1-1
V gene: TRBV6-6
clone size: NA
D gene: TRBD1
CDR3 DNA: TGTGCCAGCAGCCGGGACAGGGGTGAAGCTTTCTTT
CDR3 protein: CASSRDRGEAFF

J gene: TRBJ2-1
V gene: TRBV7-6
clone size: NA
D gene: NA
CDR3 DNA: TGTGCCAGCAGCTATCAAGGGTATGAGCAGTTCTTC
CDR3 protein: CASSYQGYEQFF

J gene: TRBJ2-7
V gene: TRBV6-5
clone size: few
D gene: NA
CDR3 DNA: TGTGCCAGCAGCAGAAGTGGGCAGGGTTACTACGAGCAGTACTTC
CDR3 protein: CASSRSGQGYYEQYF

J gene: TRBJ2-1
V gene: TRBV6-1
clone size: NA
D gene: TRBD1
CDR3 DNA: TGTGCCACCGTTTGGGGAACAGGGGGCTTGGGTGAGCAGTTCTTC
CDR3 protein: CATVWGTGGLGEQFF